A single sample is the source of the 16 T cell receptor beta chains below, sequenced in a study of OX40 agonist ivuxolimab in advanced cancers. Sequenced by immunoSEQ multiplex PCR; TCRdb stores in-frame clones only, minus some. The table records under 100,000 clones, approximately 85% of them present only once. Material: CD4+ or CD8+ T cells sorted from blood, obtained in a trial of the OX40 agonist ivuxolimab. The source is an adult with an advanced solid tumor such as melanoma, head and neck, liver or kidney cancer.

V and J are TRBV9 and TRBJ2-7; TRBD1 is a possible D gene (5 bases). The germline V and J ends were trimmed by 3 bases and 1 base, with 14 bases remaining between them. The CDR3 is 15 amino acids. CDR1 is SGDLS and CDR2 is YYNGEE in the germline V gene. In DNA form, the CDR3 reads TGTGCCAGCAGCGCCAGGGCAGGAAATTCCTACGAGCAGTACTTC. This translates into CASSARAGNSYEQYF.

This chain uses TRBV28 with TRBJ2-2, with D possibly being TRBD2 (7 bases). Germline V gives CDR1 MDHEN, CDR2 SYDVKM. Trimming stripped 7 bases from V and 8 bases from J, with 23 bases between. The CDR3 totals 16 residues. CDR3 coding DNA: TGTGCCAGCACCCTGGGCCGGGGGGCCGATGTGGGGGAGCTGTTTTTT. Translated, it gives CASTLGRGADVGELFF.

The chain combines TRBV5-4 with TRBJ2-1; D is unclear. The CDR3 runs 14 residues. V shed 0 bases and J shed 6 bases, with 10 bases lying between them. CDR1 and CDR2 (germline): SGHNT, YYREEE (reference sequence). This chain's CDR3 is CASSLAPSANEQFF. In nucleotides, the CDR3 is TGTGCCAGCAGCTTGGCCCCCAGCGCCAATGAGCAGTTCTTC. Looking up the rest from reference TRBV5-4 and TRBJ2-1 gives the full variable domain: ETGVTQSPTHLIKTRGQQVTLRCSSQSGHNTVSWYQQALGQGPQFIFQYYREEENGRGNFPPRFSGLQFPNYSSELNVNALELDDSALYLCASSLAPSANEQFFGPGTRLTVL.

This rearrangement joins TRBV19 to TRBJ1-5; D might be TRBD1 (6 bases). The CDR3 has 14 amino acids. The germline CDR1 and CDR2 sequences are LNHDA and SQIVND (reference sequence). The V end was cut by 7 bases, the J end by 3 bases, with 13 bases between. CDR3 sequence reads: CASNLQGLNQPQHF. CDR3 sequence (DNA): TGTGCCAGTAACCTACAGGGACTCAATCAGCCCCAGCATTTT.

The chain uses TRBV7-8 and TRBJ2-5; 8 nucleotides agree with TRBD1. Losses at the gene ends were 5 bases for V and 2 bases for J; bases not matched to a gene: 7. The CDR3 runs 15 residues. Germline CDR1 is SGHVS and CDR2 is FQNEAQ. The CDR3 reads CASSRNRGEQETQYF. The CDR3 DNA sequence: TGTGCCAGCAGCCGAAACAGGGGGGAGCAAGAGACCCAGTACTTC.

This clone showed up just a few times. The V call is TRBV7-9, the J call TRBJ1-5, with 10 bases fitting TRBD1. The J segment lost 1 base and the V segment lost 4 bases, leaving 7 bases of the junction unmatched. From germline, CDR1 is SEHNR and CDR2 FQNEAQ (reference sequence). The CDR3 spans 17 residues. CDR3 nucleotide sequence: TGTGCCAGCAGCTCAGCGATGGGACAGGGGAGCAATCAGCCCCAGCATTTT. It translates to CASSSAMGQGSNQPQHF.

This clone was seen more than once but under ten times. The rearrangement links TRBV28 to TRBJ2-7, with no clear D. The germline V gene encodes CDR1 MDHEN and CDR2 SYDVKM. CDR3 length: 12 amino acids. Trimming cost V 3 bases and J 6 bases, with 9 bases left between them. The CDR3 protein is CASSLPRSEQYF. The CDR3 region has the DNA TGTGCCAGCAGTTTGCCTCGCTCCGAGCAGTACTTC.

The V gene is TRBV10-3, the J gene TRBJ1-6; maybe TRBD1 (6 bases). Deletions cut 10 bases from V and 11 bases from J, with 18 bases between. The CDR3 extends over 13 amino acids. CDR1 and CDR2 from the germline V gene are ENHRY and SYGVKD. Here the CDR3 reads CATGERQGAPLHF. The CDR3 bases are TGTGCCACAGGGGAGCGGCAGGGAGCACCCCTCCACTTT.

This sequence joins TRBV7-9 and TRBJ2-1; D remains unclear. Trimming stripped 8 bases from V and 7 bases from J, with 12 bases between. The CDR3 consists of 12 residues. In germline, CDR1 is SEHNR, CDR2 FQNEAQ (reference sequence). The CDR3 nucleotides are TGTGCCAGCGCGGCAGGAGTGAATGAGCAGTTCTTC. Protein: CASAAGVNEQFF.

CDR3 sequence: CASSVVGEGYGYTF. CDR3 nucleotide sequence: TGTGCCAGCAGTGTTGTAGGGGAGGGGTATGGCTACACCTTC. The chain links TRBV2 to TRBJ1-2; tentative D call: TRBD1 (5 bases). V was clipped by 4 bases and J by 5 bases, with 14 bases between them. The germline V gene encodes CDR1 SNHLY and CDR2 FYNNEI. There are 14 residues in the CDR3.

This clone was seen only once. This rearrangement joins TRBV9 to TRBJ1-4; 7 bases are a match to TRBD1. CDR3 length equals 20 residues. Per the germline V gene, CDR1 is SGDLS and CDR2 is YYNGEE. The V segment lost 4 bases and the J segment 4 bases; nucleotides outside the gene matches: 22. The CDR3 protein is CASSRAPQGGNSPSNEKLFF. CDR3 in DNA: TGTGCCAGCAGCCGCGCCCCCCAGGGGGGAAACTCTCCTAGTAATGAAAAACTGTTTTTT.

The chain joins TRBV19 to TRBJ1-1; tentatively, D is TRBD1 (5 bases). V gave up 0 bases and J gave up 2 bases, with 13 bases separating them. The germline V gene has CDR1 LNHDA and CDR2 SQIVND (reference sequence). The length of the CDR3 is 16 residues. This chain's CDR3 is CASSIDPGEGNTEAFF. The CDR3 DNA reads TGTGCCAGTAGTATAGACCCGGGGGAGGGAAACACTGAAGCTTTCTTT.

This chain uses TRBV19 with TRBJ2-3, with 12 nucleotides matching TRBD2. Per the germline V gene, CDR1 is LNHDA and CDR2 is SQIVND (reference sequence). Trimming removed 6 bases from V and 4 bases from J; junction bases left unmatched: 2. The CDR3 sequence is 14 residues long. For the CDR3, the DNA is TGTGCCAGTAGAAGACTAGCGGGGGCAGATACGCAGTATTTT. Its protein product is CASRRLAGADTQYF.

The chain is built from TRBV19 and TRBJ1-6; D may be TRBD1 (5 bases). V lost 8 bases, J lost 3 bases, and 8 bases lay in between. The germline CDR1 and CDR2 sequences are LNHDA and SQIVND (reference sequence). This CDR3 contains 13 residues. The CDR3 bases are TGTGCCAGTCAGGGAGGCTATAATTCACCCCTCCACTTT. Its translation is CASQGGYNSPLHF.

The gene calls are TRBV7-2 and TRBJ2-1; 8 positions match TRBD2. CDR1 is SGHTA and CDR2 is FQGNSA in the germline V gene. V gave up 6 bases and J gave up 0 bases; unmatched junction bases: 4. There are 15 residues in the CDR3. CDR3 sequence (DNA): TGTGCCAGCAGACCCGGGACTAGCTCCTACAATGAGCAGTTCTTC. Residues: CASRPGTSSYNEQFF.

The gene calls are TRBV21-1 and TRBJ1-1; TRBD1 is taken as the D call from the table, unchecked against the DNA. TRBV21-1 is a recognized pseudogene. The CDR3 spans 15 residues. CDR3 bases: TGTGCCAGCGGATTTATACAGGGTCTGAACACTGAAGCTTTCTTT. It codes for CASGFIQGLNTEAFF.